This TCR beta chain is drawn from a study of blood T cell repertoires in COVID-19. Here immunoSEQ multiplex PCR was the method, and the copy in TCRdb shows in-frame clones only, minus some. There are under 250,000 clones in the sample; 70% to 90% occur only once, and roughly a tenth lies in the top ten. The CDR3 totals 15 residues. The V gene's germline CDR1 is LGHDT and CDR2 YNNKEL (reference sequence). Trimming shortened V by 1 base and J by 9 bases, and 18 bases separated the two germline ends. The sequence was collected from a man under 40 who had recovered from COVID-19. The sample was PBMCs or T cells enriched from blood (not recorded which). The genes are TRBV3-1 (or the pseudogene TRBV3-2) and TRBJ1-2, with a possible D match to TRBD1 (6 bases). CDR3 DNA: TGTGCCAGCAGCCAAGGTCGGGGGGCGCGTAGCAGCTACACCTTC. It translates to CASSQGRGARSSYTF.